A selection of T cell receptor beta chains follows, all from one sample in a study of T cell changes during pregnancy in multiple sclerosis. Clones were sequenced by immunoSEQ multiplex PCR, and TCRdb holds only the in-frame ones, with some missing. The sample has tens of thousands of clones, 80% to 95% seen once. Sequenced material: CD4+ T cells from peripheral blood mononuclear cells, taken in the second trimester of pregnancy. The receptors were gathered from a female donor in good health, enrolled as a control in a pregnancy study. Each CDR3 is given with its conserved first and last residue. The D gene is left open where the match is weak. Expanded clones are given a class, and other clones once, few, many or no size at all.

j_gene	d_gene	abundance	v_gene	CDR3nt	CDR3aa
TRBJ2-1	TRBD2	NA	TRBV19	TGTGCCAGTAGTATCAAACTAGCGGTCTACAATGAGCAGTTCTTC	CASSIKLAVYNEQFF
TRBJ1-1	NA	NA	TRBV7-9	TGTGCCAGCAGCCTTCGGACTGACACGAACACTGAAGCTTTCTTT	CASSLRTDTNTEAFF
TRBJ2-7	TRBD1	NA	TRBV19	TGTGCCAGTAGTACGGCCGGGACAGGGGCGTACTACGAGCAGTACTTC	CASSTAGTGAYYEQYF
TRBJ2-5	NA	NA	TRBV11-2	TGTGCCAGCAGCTTTGGCAGTCAAGAGACCCAGTACTTC	CASSFGSQETQYF
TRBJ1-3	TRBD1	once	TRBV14	TGTGCCAGCAGCCTTCCAGGGGGAATCTCCGGAAACACCATATATTTT	CASSLPGGISGNTIYF
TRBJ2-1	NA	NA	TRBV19	TGTGCCAGTAAGTCAGGCTACAATGAGCAGTTCTTC	CASKSGYNEQFF
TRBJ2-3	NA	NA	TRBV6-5	TGTGCCAGCAGGGCAGGGGGGAAAGATACGCAGTATTTT	CASRAGGKDTQYF
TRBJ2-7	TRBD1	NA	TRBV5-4	TGTGCCAGCAGCTTTCCGGGACAGGGTGCCTACGAGCAGTACTTC	CASSFPGQGAYEQYF
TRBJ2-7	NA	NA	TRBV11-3	TGTGCCAGCAGCTTAGGCGGAGGGCCCTACGAGCAGTACTTC	CASSLGGGPYEQYF
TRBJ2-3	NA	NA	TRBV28	TGTGCCAGCAGTTTACGGGGACTCCTCCTCGGCGGGGATACGCAGTATTTT	CASSLRGLLLGGDTQYF
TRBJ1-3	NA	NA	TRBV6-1	TGTGCCAGCAGTGAATCTGCGGGGGCAGAAGGAAACACCATATATTTT	CASSESAGAEGNTIYF
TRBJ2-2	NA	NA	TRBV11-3	TGTGCCAGCAGCTCACCCTACCCTCGGGGAACCGGGGAGCTGTTTTTT	CASSSPYPRGTGELFF
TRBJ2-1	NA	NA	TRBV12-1	TGTGCCAGCAGCTTTGGCTGGCTCTCCTACAATGAGCAGTTCTTC	CASSFGWLSYNEQFF
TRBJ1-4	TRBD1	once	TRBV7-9	TGTGCCAGCAGCTCCCGGACAGGACGCACAACTAATGAAAAACTGTTTTTT	CASSSRTGRTTNEKLFF
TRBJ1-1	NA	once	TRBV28	TGTGCCAGCAGTTTAGCAGGGAGGATGAACACTGAAGCTTTCTTT	CASSLAGRMNTEAFF
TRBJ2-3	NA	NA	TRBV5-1	TGCGCCAGCAGCTTGGCCGGGGGAGTAGATACGCAGTATTTT	CASSLAGGVDTQYF